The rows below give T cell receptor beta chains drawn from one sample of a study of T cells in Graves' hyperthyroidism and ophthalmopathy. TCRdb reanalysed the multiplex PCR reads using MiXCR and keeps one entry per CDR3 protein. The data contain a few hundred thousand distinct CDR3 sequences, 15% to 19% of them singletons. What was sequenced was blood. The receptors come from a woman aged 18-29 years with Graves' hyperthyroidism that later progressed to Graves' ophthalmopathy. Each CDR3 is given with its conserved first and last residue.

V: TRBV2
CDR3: CASRGGSYEQYF

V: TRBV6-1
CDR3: CASSSSPDWDRSSSGANVLTF

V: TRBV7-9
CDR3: CASSLAPNEQFF

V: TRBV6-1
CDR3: CASSEAGYWMQGVDTQYF

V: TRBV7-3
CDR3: CASSLRGTNTEAFF

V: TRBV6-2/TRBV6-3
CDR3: CASSYTLALAEQFF

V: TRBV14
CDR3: CASSQHPGIFNEQFF

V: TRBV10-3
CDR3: CAISEDQAYEQYF

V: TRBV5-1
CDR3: CASSPRIAGGLGETQYF

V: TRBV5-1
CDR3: CASSGGEGTDTQYF

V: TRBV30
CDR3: CAWTLKGGSEAFF

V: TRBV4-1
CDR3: CASSQVFRSSTDTQYF

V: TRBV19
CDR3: CASSTLAGGHNEQFF

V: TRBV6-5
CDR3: CASSYLPESTGIVNTGELFF

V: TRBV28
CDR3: CASRTGSGGEQYF

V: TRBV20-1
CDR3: CSARDWGGRAGEQYF

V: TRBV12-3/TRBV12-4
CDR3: CASSLRGVSDTQYF

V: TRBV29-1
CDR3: CSVEGEGQGEQYF

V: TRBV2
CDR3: CASRNNEQFF

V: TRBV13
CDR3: CASSLGLVRVNEQFF

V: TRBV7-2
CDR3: CASSLPPRAQYF

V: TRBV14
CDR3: CASSLGPQAFF

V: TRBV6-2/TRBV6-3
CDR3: CASSLEGRSYNEQFF

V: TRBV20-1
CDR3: CSASPRGTSTDTQYF

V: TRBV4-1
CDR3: CASSQASPSYNEQFF

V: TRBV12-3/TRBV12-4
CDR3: CASSFGTGTYQPQHF

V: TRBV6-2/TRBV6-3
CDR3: CASSSHSVNTGELFF

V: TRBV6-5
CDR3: CASSYEGSTYEQYF

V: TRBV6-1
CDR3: CATAGGSKDGYTF

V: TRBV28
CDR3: CASRTGARVGTNEKLFF

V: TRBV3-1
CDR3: CASSQESLLQGFYTEAFF

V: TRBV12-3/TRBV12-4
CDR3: CASSLGDLYTDTQYF

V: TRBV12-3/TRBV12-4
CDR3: CASSSSGQRGYTF

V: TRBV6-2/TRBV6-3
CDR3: CASSKTGTWYF

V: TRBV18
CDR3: CASSRASGTGELFF

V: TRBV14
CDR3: CASSQERGGMAFF

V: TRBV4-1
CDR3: CASSQAGLPGRKETQYF

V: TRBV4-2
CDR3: CASSQDLQGRNSPLHF

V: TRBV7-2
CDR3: CASSLINEQYF

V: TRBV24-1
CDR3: CATSDRTGYNEQFF

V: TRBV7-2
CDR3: CASSLLGKGGGGGLFF

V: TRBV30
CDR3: CAWSVVQDYEQYF

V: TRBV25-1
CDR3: CASSDTKTYSSTARKTGELFF

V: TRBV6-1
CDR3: CASQTGWKEETQYF

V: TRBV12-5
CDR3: CASGLGSPVPGELFF

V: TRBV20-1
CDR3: CSARGGGRSPLHF

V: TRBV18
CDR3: CASSPGHNEQFF